This T cell receptor beta chain appears in the sequencing data of a study of tumor-infiltrating lymphocytes in oesophageal squamous cell carcinoma. The CDR3 sequence is 19 residues long. The V gene's germline CDR1 is SGHVS and CDR2 FNYEAQ. Each CDR3 protein gets one entry after TCRdb re-called the PCR reads with MiXCR. Of over 10,000 distinct CDR3 sequences listed, 51% are singletons. A word on this clonotype: Compared with germline, one end of the junction differs, possibly owing to a read error.

Input material: blood. This TCR was recovered from a female donor with esophageal squamous cell carcinoma. The V call is TRBV7-6, the J call TRBJ2-1; possibly TRBD2 for D (6 bases). CDR3 amino acids: CASSLALGGLGLSYNEQFF. The CDR3 DNA follows: TGTGCTAGCAGCTTAGCGCTCGGGGGTTTGGGCCTCTCCTACAATGAGCAGTTCTTC.